These 9 T cell receptor beta chains originate from one sample sequenced in a study of T cells in Graves' hyperthyroidism and ophthalmopathy (dated by TCRdb to the late 2010s). The method behind the library was multiplex PCR. The instrument given in TCRdb is Illumina HiSeq 2000. The TCR beta CDR3 regions were amplified from RNA transcripts. The TCR CDR3 was subjected to a first round of RT-PCR using the HTBI primer set and the Qiagen OneStep RT-PCR kit. The public reads were quality trimmed at Q25 with fastp and then assembled into clones with MiXCR by TCRdb, keeping productive beta chains. Each record represents a unique CDR3 protein, reported with the most common genes and DNA among its rows. The sample contains approximately 400,000 distinct CDR3 sequences, roughly 18% of them found a single time. Roughly two fifths of the sample is taken by the ten largest. Sequencing input: blood. The origin of the receptors is a young man with Graves' ophthalmopathy.

Many counts were recorded for this clonotype. J is TRBJ2-7 and V is TRBV4-1; a weak D match, TRBD2 (7 bases). The length of the CDR3 is 15 residues. Germline V gene data show CDR1 as MGHRA and CDR2 as YSYEKL. Deletions cut 1 base from V and 0 bases from J, with 10 bases between. The CDR3 protein is CASSQAGGSSYEQYF. In nucleotides, the CDR3 is TGCGCCAGCAGCCAAGCGGGGGGCAGCTCCTACGAGCAGTACTTC.

Many counts were recorded for this clonotype. This chain joins TRBV28 and TRBJ2-3; no clear D. The CDR3 has 14 residues. Germline V gene data show CDR1 as MDHEN and CDR2 as SYDVKM. The V end lost 4 bases, the J end lost 1 base, and 9 bases lay between the germline ends. The CDR3 is CASSSKTGTDTQYF. CDR3 in DNA: TGTGCCAGCAGTTCCAAGACTGGCACAGATACGCAGTATTTT.

In its sample, this clonotype was seen many times. The rearrangement joins TRBV5-6 to TRBJ1-2; D is perhaps TRBD1 (5 bases). Trimming took 1 base from V and 2 from J, leaving 12 bases between them. This CDR3 spans 15 amino acids. Germline CDR1 SGHDT, CDR2 YYEEEE. CDR3 DNA: TGTGCCAGCAGCTTGCGTCTGAGGGGCAACTATGGCTACACCTTC. Protein product: CASSLRLRGNYGYTF.

This clonotype was counted a few times. At one of its ends the junction is not consistent with the germline gene, which may arise from a read error. The chain combines TRBV7-3 with TRBJ2-3, with D perhaps TRBD2 (5 bases). There are 14 residues in the CDR3. The germline CDR1 and CDR2 sequences are SGHTA and FQGTGA. Written as DNA, the CDR3 is TGTGCCAGCGGCTTAACCGGAGGCCAGGATACGCAGTATTTT. Translating gives CASGLTGGQDTQYF.

This clonotype was seen ten or more times. V and J are TRBV7-9 and TRBJ2-5, with 9 bases fitting TRBD1. CDR1 is SEHNR, CDR2 FQNEAQ, per germline (reference sequence). Trimming took 5 bases from V and 5 from J; bases not matched to a gene: 9. The CDR3 spans 15 residues. In nucleotides, the CDR3 is TGTGCCAGCAGCCCCCGGGGCGGACAGGGGGAGACCCAGTACTTC. It is translated as CASSPRGGQGETQYF.

This clonotype was seen a handful of times. The V gene is TRBV12-3 or TRBV12-4, the J gene TRBJ2-1, with TRBD2 matching over 9 bases. This CDR3 has 11 amino acids. The V gene end was trimmed by 7 bases and the J gene end by 13 bases; junction bases not matched to a gene: 5. The CDR3 bases are TGTGCCAGCACCAGCGGGGGGCCCCAGTTCTTC. Amino acid sequence: CASTSGGPQFF.

This chain joins TRBV3-1 and TRBJ2-3, with TRBD2 matching 11 bases. The CDR3 covers 16 residues. Germline trimming cut 4 bases from V and 1 base from J; bases unmatched to any gene: 4. The V gene's germline CDR1 is LGHDT and CDR2 YNNKEL (reference sequence). This CDR3 is CASSRSGGAGTDTQYF. The CDR3 DNA sequence: TGTGCCAGCAGCCGTAGCGGGGGGGCAGGCACAGATACGCAGTATTTT.

This clonotype was seen more than once but under ten times. DNA of the CDR3: TGTGCCAGCAGTTACACCGGGACAGGAGAGACCCAGTACTTC. Protein sequence: CASSYTGTGETQYF. The chain couples TRBV6-5 to TRBJ2-5; 8 bases line up with TRBD1. The CDR3 length is 14 residues. Germline trimming cut 2 bases from V and 4 bases from J; bases unmatched to any gene: 3. CDR1 and CDR2 from the germline V gene are MNHEY and SVGAGI.

The V gene is TRBV9, the J gene TRBJ2-2; perhaps TRBD2 as D (8 bases). The CDR3 spans 17 residues. V shed 3 bases and J shed 4 bases, with 19 bases lying between them. Germline V CDR1 and CDR2: SGDLS, YYNGEE. The CDR3 DNA reads TGTGCCAGCAGCGAGGGGGCGGGGGGATTGGGCACCGGGGAGCTGTTTTTT. The encoded protein is CASSEGAGGLGTGELFF. Complete variable domain (other parts from reference TRBV9 and TRBJ2-2): DSGVTQTPKHLITATGQRVTLRCSPRSGDLSVYWYQQSLDQGLQFLIQYYNGEERAKGNILERFSAQQFPDLHSELNLSSLELGDSALYFCASSEGAGGLGTGELFFGEGSRLTVL.